The entry that follows covers one T cell receptor (beta chain) sequence. Its antigen is still unknown. Investigators treated the graft tissue so that it released intraepithelial and lamina propria lymphocytes. This sample is part of a study of graft-versus-host responses after intestinal transplantation. Study background: Isolated intestinal, liver-intestinal, or multivisceral transplants had been given to the recipients. Once they had received anti-thymocyte globulin induction, all recipients took tacrolimus and steroids for approximately 3 years. Notes on the study in general: Ileal or blood samples showed some GvH clones first, and such clones were also found in recipient marrow. Early post-transplant HvG declines tracked with peak circulating GvH clone levels.

This table comes from immunoSEQ multiplex PCR, and its TCRdb copy is limited to in-frame clones, with some not included. This table has roughly 19,000 clones, approximately 70% appearing once. Trimming cost V 2 bases and J 8 bases; bases outside gene matches: 8. This CDR3 spans 15 amino acids. CDR1 and CDR2 (germline): SGHTA, FQGTGA. This chain links TRBV7-3 with TRBJ2-2, with 7 bases aligning to TRBD1. This clonotype was obtained from a human patient who received an intestinal transplant, so some T cells may come from the graft donor. Sample: ileum tissue, taken approximately 3 weeks after intestinal transplant. CDR3 loop: CASSLVGTAPGELFF. The CDR3 DNA reads TGTGCCAGCAGCTTAGTCGGGACAGCGCCTGGGGAGCTGTTTTTT.